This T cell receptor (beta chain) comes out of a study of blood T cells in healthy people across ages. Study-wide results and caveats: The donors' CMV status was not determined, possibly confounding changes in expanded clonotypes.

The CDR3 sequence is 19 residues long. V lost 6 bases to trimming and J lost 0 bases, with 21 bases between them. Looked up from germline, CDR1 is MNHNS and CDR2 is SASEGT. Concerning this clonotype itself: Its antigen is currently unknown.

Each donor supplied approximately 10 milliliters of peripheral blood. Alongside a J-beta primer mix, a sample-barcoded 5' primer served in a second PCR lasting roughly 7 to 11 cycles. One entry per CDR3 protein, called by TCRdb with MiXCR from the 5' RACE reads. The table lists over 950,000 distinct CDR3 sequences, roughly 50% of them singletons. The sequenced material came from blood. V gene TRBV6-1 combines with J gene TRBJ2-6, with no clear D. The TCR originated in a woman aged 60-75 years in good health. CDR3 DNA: TGTGCCAGCAGCCCTAGTCTTGGACGGGTAAGCTCTGGGGCCAACGTCCTGACTTTC. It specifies CASSPSLGRVSSGANVLTF.